These 18 T cell receptor beta chains were sequenced from one sample in a study of blood T cell repertoires in COVID-19. Measured with immunoSEQ multiplex PCR; TCRdb has only the in-frame clones, and not every one. Altogether some 270,000 clones are present, about 83% being singletons, with the ten largest covering 1.5%. The sequencing sample was made of peripheral blood. All receptors come from a woman aged 40-49 years who had recovered from COVID-19.

V is TRBV6-6 and J is TRBJ2-4, with 12 bases identical to TRBD1. The V and J ends lost 2 bases and 6 bases, in that order; junction bases with no gene match: 2. CDR3 length: 15 residues. Germline V gene sequence: CDR1 MNHNY, CDR2 SVGAGI (reference sequence). CDR3 region: CASSYGTGGLNIQYF. CDR3 nucleotide sequence: TGTGCCAGCAGTTACGGGACAGGGGGCCTAAACATTCAGTACTTC.

V is TRBV7-9 and J is TRBJ1-4, with TRBD1 as a possible D gene (6 bases). This CDR3 region has 18 residues. Germline V CDR1 and CDR2: SEHNR, FQNEAQ (reference sequence). V was clipped by 4 bases and J by 0 bases, with 18 bases between them. CDR3 sequence reads: CASSSPRGQTATNEKLFF. The CDR3 DNA reads TGTGCCAGCAGCTCCCCCCGTGGACAGACGGCAACTAATGAAAAACTGTTTTTT.

The CDR3 is CASSQDQAGSRTQYF. DNA for the CDR3: TGCGCCAGCAGCCAAGATCAAGCGGGCTCAAGGACCCAGTACTTC. This chain connects TRBV4-1 to TRBJ2-5, with D maybe TRBD2 (6 bases). There are 15 residues in the CDR3. The germline V gene has CDR1 MGHRA and CDR2 YSYEKL. The V and J ends lost 0 bases and 7 bases respectively, with 15 bases between them.

The gene calls are TRBV5-6 and TRBJ1-5; the match to TRBD1 covers 10 bases. Trimming cost V 0 bases and J 6 bases; bases outside gene matches: 3. The V gene's germline CDR1 is SGHDT and CDR2 YYEEEE. This CDR3 comprises 15 residues. The CDR3 reads CASSLGQGASQPQHF. CDR3 nucleotide sequence: TGTGCCAGCAGCTTGGGACAGGGGGCGTCTCAGCCCCAGCATTTT.

The chain recombines TRBV27 with TRBJ1-4; D might be TRBD1 (6 bases). V was clipped by 5 bases and J by 4 bases, with 14 bases between them. Germline values: CDR1 MNHEY, CDR2 SMNVEV (reference sequence). The CDR3 length is 15 residues. CDR3 coding DNA: TGTGCCAGCAGTCTAGCCAGGGGTGTTAATGAAAAACTGTTTTTT. This gives the protein CASSLARGVNEKLFF. Full variable domain (remainder filled in from reference TRBV27 and TRBJ1-4): EAQVTQNPRYLITVTGKKLTVTCSQNMNHEYMSWYRQDPGLGLRQIYYSMNVEVTDKGDVPEGYKVSRKEKRNFPLILESPSPNQTSLYFCASSLARGVNEKLFFGSGTQLSVL.

This clone was detected only once. The rearrangement joins TRBV5-4 to TRBJ2-5; D ambiguous. CDR1 and CDR2 from the germline V gene are SGHNT and YYREEE (reference sequence). This CDR3 contains 13 residues. The V end lost 2 bases, the J end lost 0 bases, and 5 bases lay between the germline ends. CDR3 loop: CASSFPYQETQYF. The CDR3 DNA sequence: TGTGCCAGCAGCTTCCCGTACCAAGAGACCCAGTACTTC.

The chain recombines TRBV7-9 with TRBJ2-2, with 11 nucleotides matching TRBD1. With 5 bases clipped from V and 5 bases from J, the junction kept 4 bases outside the gene matches. The CDR3 covers 15 residues. CDR1 and CDR2 (germline): SEHNR, FQNEAQ (reference sequence). The CDR3 nucleotides are TGTGCCAGCAGCGCCCGGGACAGGGGGACCGGGGAGCTGTTTTTT. Translated: CASSARDRGTGELFF.

This chain links TRBV6-6 with TRBJ2-1; the D gene is possibly TRBD1 (5 bases). V gave up 5 bases and J gave up 10 bases, with 18 bases separating them. The CDR3 has 14 residues. CDR1 and CDR2 (germline): MNHNY, SVGAGI (reference sequence). CDR3 nucleotides: TGTGCCAGCAGTCACAGGCTAGTGGAGACCGAGCAGTTCTTC. Translated, it gives CASSHRLVETEQFF.

The chain joins TRBV28 to TRBJ2-7; TRBD2 matches 7 bases. Trimming at V came to 4 bases and at J to 5 bases, leaving 5 bases not matched to a gene. The CDR3 is made up of 13 amino acids. In germline, CDR1 is MDHEN, CDR2 SYDVKM. CDR3 region: CASSYGGVNEQYF. As DNA, the CDR3 is TGTGCCAGCAGTTATGGGGGGGTGAACGAGCAGTACTTC.

The genes are TRBV12-3 or TRBV12-4 and TRBJ2-5, with TRBD1 matching over 8 bases. The CDR3 is 13 amino acids. V was pared by 2 bases and J by 5 bases, with 1 base of the junction left unmatched. CDR3 nucleotides: TGTGCCAGCAGTTTATACAGGGGGGAGACCCAGTACTTC. Translation: CASSLYRGETQYF.

The chain couples TRBV28 to TRBJ1-1; D call uncertain. V shed 4 bases and J shed 1 base, with 16 bases lying between them. From germline, CDR1 is MDHEN and CDR2 SYDVKM. The CDR3 loop spans 16 amino acids. As DNA, the CDR3 is TGTGCCAGCAGTTACCCCCTCCAGGCCACGAACACTGAAGCTTTCTTT. This translates into CASSYPLQATNTEAFF.

The rearrangement uses TRBV11-2 and TRBJ2-5; TRBD2 agrees at 7 bases. The CDR3 sequence is 14 residues long. The V gene end was trimmed by 2 bases and the J gene end by 5 bases; junction bases not matched to a gene: 5. CDR1 and CDR2 from the germline V gene are SGHAT and FQNNGV. CDR3 residues: CASSLMGGRETQYF. DNA for the CDR3: TGTGCCAGCAGCTTAATGGGGGGGAGGGAGACCCAGTACTTC.

The chain combines TRBV6-6 with TRBJ1-1; D not resolved. This CDR3 region has 13 residues. In germline, CDR1 is MNHNY, CDR2 SVGAGI (reference sequence). Trimming took off 3 bases at V and 0 bases at J, with 5 bases between the two ends. The CDR3 DNA sequence: TGTGCCAGCAGTTATGCTATGAACACTGAAGCTTTCTTT. Protein: CASSYAMNTEAFF.

This clone was found once. The V gene is TRBV6-6, the J gene TRBJ2-3; TRBD1 matches 10 bases. Germline values: CDR1 MNHNY, CDR2 SVGAGI (reference sequence). CDR3 length equals 16 residues. The junction had 4 bases not matched to a gene; V was cut back by 0 bases and J by 4 bases. DNA for the CDR3: TGTGCCAGCAGTTACTCCGGACAGGGGGGCCCAGATACGCAGTATTTT. Translating it yields CASSYSGQGGPDTQYF.

The chain combines TRBV4-2 with TRBJ2-3; possibly TRBD1 for D (7 bases). CDR3 length: 13 residues. The V and J ends lost 4 bases and 8 bases respectively, with 13 bases between them. From germline, CDR1 is LGHNA and CDR2 YNFKEQ. The CDR3 DNA follows: TGTGCCAGCAGCCCGTCTCAGGGGGGTACGCAGTATTTT. Protein: CASSPSQGGTQYF.

This chain uses TRBV5-1 with TRBJ1-1; no firm D call. Trimming removed 4 bases at V and 3 bases at J, with 7 bases between. The CDR3 covers 12 residues. CDR1 and CDR2 (germline): SGHRS, YFSETQ. CDR3 in amino acids: CASSPDYTEAFF. The CDR3 DNA sequence: TGCGCCAGCAGCCCAGATTACACTGAAGCTTTCTTT. The variable domain in full, with the rest retrieved from reference TRBV5-1 and TRBJ1-1, is KAGVTQTPRYLIKTRGQQVTLSCSPISGHRSVSWYQQTPGQGLQFLFEYFSETQRNKGNFPGRFSGRQFSNSRSEMNVSTLELGDSALYLCASSPDYTEAFFGQGTRLTVV.

This chain joins TRBV6-5 and TRBJ2-5; D is possibly TRBD1 (6 bases). The CDR3 spans 14 residues. V lost 5 bases to trimming and J lost 4 bases, with 14 bases between them. In germline, CDR1 is MNHEY, CDR2 SVGAGI. The CDR3: CASSHNRARETQYF. The CDR3 DNA sequence: TGTGCCAGCAGTCATAACAGGGCCAGAGAGACCCAGTACTTC.

This clone was seen a handful of times. This chain joins TRBV9 and TRBJ1-2; a weak D match, TRBD1 (6 bases). CDR1 and CDR2 (germline): SGDLS, YYNGEE. Trimming stripped 0 bases from V and 2 bases from J, with 14 bases between. CDR3 length: 16 amino acids. DNA for the CDR3: TGTGCCAGCAGCGTAGATCCCACAGGGAGAAACTATGGCTACACCTTC. Amino acid sequence: CASSVDPTGRNYGYTF.